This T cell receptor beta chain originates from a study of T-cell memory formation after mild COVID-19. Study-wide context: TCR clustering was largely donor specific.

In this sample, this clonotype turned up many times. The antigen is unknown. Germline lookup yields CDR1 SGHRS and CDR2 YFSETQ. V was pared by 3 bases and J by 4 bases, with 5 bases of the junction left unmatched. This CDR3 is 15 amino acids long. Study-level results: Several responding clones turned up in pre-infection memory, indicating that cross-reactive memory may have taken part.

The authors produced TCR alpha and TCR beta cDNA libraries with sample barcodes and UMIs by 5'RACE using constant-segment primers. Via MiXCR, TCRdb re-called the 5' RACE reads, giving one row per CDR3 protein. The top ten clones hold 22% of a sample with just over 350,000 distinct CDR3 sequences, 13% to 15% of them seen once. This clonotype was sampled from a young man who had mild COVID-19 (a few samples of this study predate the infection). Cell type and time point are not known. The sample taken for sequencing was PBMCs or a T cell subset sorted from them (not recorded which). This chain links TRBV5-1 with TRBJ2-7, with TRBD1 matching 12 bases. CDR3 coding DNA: TGCGCCAGCAGCTACCCGGGACAGGGGGCGTACGAGCAGTACTTC. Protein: CASSYPGQGAYEQYF. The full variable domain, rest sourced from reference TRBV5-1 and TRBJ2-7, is KAGVTQTPRYLIKTRGQQVTLSCSPISGHRSVSWYQQTPGQGLQFLFEYFSETQRNKGNFPGRFSGRQFSNSRSEMNVSTLELGDSALYLCASSYPGQGAYEQYFGPGTRLTVT.